This is a list of T cell receptor beta chains from one sample in a study of T cell responses to AZD1222 COVID-19 vaccine. Repertoires were generated with immunoSEQ multiplex PCR, while TCRdb's copy carries only in-frame clones and drops some. The sample shows some 160,000 clones, just under 95% of them seen only once. Sample: peripheral blood, taken on day 0 of AZD1222 vaccination. These receptors were collected from an adult in good health. Each CDR3 is given without its conserved first and last residue.

J | V | CDR3
TRBJ2-1 | TRBV4-3 | ASSQDGGAFRNEQF
TRBJ1-3 | TRBV11-3 | ASTSFSASGNTIY
TRBJ1-2 | TRBV5-6 | ASSTGLTLGGYT
TRBJ2-7 | TRBV7-7 | ASSLEVGTGVHEQY
TRBJ1-5 | TRBV6-5 | ASSQQQGQPQH
TRBJ1-2 | TRBV4-1 | ASSQGQGASYGYT
TRBJ1-2 | TRBV6-2/TRBV6-3 | ASSYSHALNYGYT
TRBJ2-5 | TRBV11-2 | ASSLFLKGHQETQY
TRBJ2-3 | TRBV6-4 | ASSGGRPEDTQY
TRBJ1-4 | TRBV15 | ATSRDHPATNEKLF
TRBJ2-2 | TRBV25-1 | ASSDSGGANTGELF
TRBJ2-7 | TRBV7-2 | ASSARDRDLHEQY
TRBJ2-7 | TRBV6-5 | ASHWGRNYEQY
TRBJ1-2 | TRBV6-5 | ASSYSTGQGPYGYT
TRBJ1-3 | TRBV30 | AWSVVGVVSGNTIY
TRBJ2-3 | TRBV7-3 | ASSPNTGAQTDTQY
TRBJ1-6 | TRBV4-1 | ASSLALWGSPLH
TRBJ1-1 | TRBV11-2 | ASSFSQGGTEAF
TRBJ2-1 | TRBV9 | ASSVGQGPYNEQF
TRBJ2-1 | TRBV13 | ASSPGTSGPGSEQF
TRBJ1-1 | TRBV11-3 | ASSSRTQAF
TRBJ2-2 | TRBV10-3 | AIRDFIGENTGELF
TRBJ2-2 | TRBV30 | ASGGARGTGELF
TRBJ1-1 | TRBV6-2/TRBV6-3 | ASSYRRNMNTEAF
TRBJ1-5 | TRBV30 | AWSLGGGRPQH
TRBJ2-1 | TRBV28 | ASSPSGSGPNEQF
TRBJ2-1 | TRBV12-3/TRBV12-4 | ASSPRDTVQF
TRBJ1-1 | TRBV9 | ASSVGKNTEAF
TRBJ2-3 | TRBV12-3/TRBV12-4 | ASSFPTGTQY
TRBJ1-2 | TRBV27 | ASKGRGSGYT
TRBJ1-2 | TRBV11-3 | ASSPSRDRGYT
TRBJ1-1 | TRBV30 | AWSRTRGAF
TRBJ1-5 | TRBV28 | ASSLLQEWH
TRBJ1-2 | TRBV6-5 | ASSYNPRAGYT
TRBJ2-2 | TRBV6-5 | ASSYSDISGELF
TRBJ1-4 | TRBV10-3 | AISATGTGGEKLF
TRBJ1-5 | TRBV12-3/TRBV12-4 | ASLRDTHQPQH